The rows below give T cell receptor beta chains drawn from one sample of a study of CD8 T cells in Susac syndrome. TCRdb ran MiXCR on the immunoSEQ multiplex PCR reads and lists one entry per CDR3 protein. The table includes about 94,000 distinct CDR3 sequences, around 94% detected once. Sequenced sample: CD4+ T cells from PBMCs. These receptors all come from a human donor with Susac syndrome. Both conserved end residues are part of each CDR3. A D gene is named only where the DNA matches it firmly. A clone size is listed for some rows: how often the clone was seen (once, few, many), or a class if it is expanded.

clone size: NA; J gene: TRBJ2-5; V gene: TRBV20-1; D gene: TRBD2; CDR3 DNA: TGCAGTGCTAGTGGCGGGGGAGAAGAGACCCAGTACTTC; CDR3 protein: CSASGGGEETQYF
clone size: NA; J gene: TRBJ2-5; V gene: TRBV7-2; D gene: TRBD2; CDR3 DNA: TGTGCCAGCGGGCCCCTAGCGGGGGATGGGGCCCAGTACTTC; CDR3 protein: CASGPLAGDGAQYF
clone size: NA; J gene: TRBJ2-1; V gene: TRBV19; D gene: NA; CDR3 DNA: TGTGCCGCCGGGCCCGGTTCCTACAATGAGCAGTTCTTC; CDR3 protein: CAAGPGSYNEQFF
clone size: once; J gene: TRBJ1-2; V gene: TRBV7-9; D gene: TRBD1; CDR3 DNA: TGTGCCAGCACCGGGACAGGCCCTAACTATGGCTACACCTTC; CDR3 protein: CASTGTGPNYGYTF
clone size: NA; J gene: TRBJ2-2; V gene: TRBV30; D gene: TRBD1; CDR3 DNA: TGTGCCTGGAGTGAGGGACAGACCGGGGAGCTGTTTTTT; CDR3 protein: CAWSEGQTGELFF
clone size: NA; J gene: TRBJ2-3; V gene: TRBV12-3/TRBV12-4; D gene: NA; CDR3 DNA: TGTGCCAGCAGGAAGGCAGATACGCAGTATTTT; CDR3 protein: CASRKADTQYF
clone size: NA; J gene: TRBJ2-7; V gene: TRBV7-2; D gene: NA; CDR3 DNA: TGTGCCAGCAGCTCGGGACATTCGTACGAGCAGTACTTC; CDR3 protein: CASSSGHSYEQYF
clone size: NA; J gene: TRBJ1-1; V gene: TRBV20-1; D gene: NA; CDR3 DNA: TGCAGTGCTAGAAACTTTAGGGTGAACACTGAAGCTTTCTTT; CDR3 protein: CSARNFRVNTEAFF
clone size: once; J gene: TRBJ1-2; V gene: TRBV19; D gene: TRBD1; CDR3 DNA: TGTGCCAGTAGCAGGACAGGGATTGGCTACACCTTC; CDR3 protein: CASSRTGIGYTF
clone size: NA; J gene: TRBJ2-6; V gene: TRBV5-6; D gene: NA; CDR3 DNA: TGTGCCAGCAGCGGGATCGGTAGGTACGGGGCCAACGTCCTGACTTTC; CDR3 protein: CASSGIGRYGANVLTF
clone size: NA; J gene: TRBJ2-7; V gene: TRBV25-1; D gene: NA; CDR3 DNA: TGTGCCAGCAGTACTTCTTACGAGCAGTACTTC; CDR3 protein: CASSTSYEQYF
clone size: NA; J gene: TRBJ2-7; V gene: TRBV4-2; D gene: NA; CDR3 DNA: TGTGCCAGCAGCGACGACAGAAGCGAGCAGTACTTC; CDR3 protein: CASSDDRSEQYF
clone size: NA; J gene: TRBJ2-2; V gene: TRBV5-1; D gene: TRBD1; CDR3 DNA: TGCGCCAGCAGCACCGACGGGACAGGGGTCAGGGAGCTGTTTTTT; CDR3 protein: CASSTDGTGVRELFF
clone size: once; J gene: TRBJ1-2; V gene: TRBV30; D gene: NA; CDR3 DNA: TGTGCCTGTTCCCTACAGGGAGGCTATGGCTACACCTTC; CDR3 protein: CACSLQGGYGYTF
clone size: NA; J gene: TRBJ1-1; V gene: TRBV28; D gene: NA; CDR3 DNA: TGTGCCAGTCGTCGGGTCTTGAACACTGAAGCTTTCTTT; CDR3 protein: CASRRVLNTEAFF
clone size: NA; J gene: TRBJ2-7; V gene: TRBV5-6; D gene: NA; CDR3 DNA: TGTGCCAGCAGCTTGACCGGGCTCCCCTACGAGCAGTACTTC; CDR3 protein: CASSLTGLPYEQYF
clone size: NA; J gene: TRBJ2-3; V gene: TRBV9; D gene: NA; CDR3 DNA: TGTGCCAGCAGCCCACTAGGTTCCACAGATACGCAGTATTTT; CDR3 protein: CASSPLGSTDTQYF
clone size: NA; J gene: TRBJ1-4; V gene: TRBV28; D gene: NA; CDR3 DNA: TGTGCCAGCAGCATCCAGACAGGACCTAATGAAAAACTGTTTTTT; CDR3 protein: CASSIQTGPNEKLFF
clone size: NA; J gene: TRBJ1-4; V gene: TRBV18; D gene: NA; CDR3 DNA: TGTGCCAGCTCACGCGACCGCAATCCTAATGAAAAACTGTTTTTT; CDR3 protein: CASSRDRNPNEKLFF
clone size: NA; J gene: TRBJ2-2; V gene: TRBV25-1; D gene: NA; CDR3 DNA: TGTGCCAGCAGTTACCAGGCCACCGGGGAGCTGTTTTTT; CDR3 protein: CASSYQATGELFF
clone size: NA; J gene: TRBJ1-2; V gene: TRBV9; D gene: NA; CDR3 DNA: TGTGCCAGCAGCGCATCGAGTGAGGGGCGGTATGGCTACACCTTC; CDR3 protein: CASSASSEGRYGYTF
clone size: once; J gene: TRBJ1-6; V gene: TRBV7-9; D gene: NA; CDR3 DNA: TGTGCCAGCAGCGAGCACGCTAATTCGGATTCACCCCTCCACTTT; CDR3 protein: CASSEHANSDSPLHF
clone size: NA; J gene: TRBJ1-2; V gene: TRBV5-4; D gene: NA; CDR3 DNA: TGTGCCAGCAGCTTGAGGTCTGGGGGCGCGACTGGCTACACCTTC; CDR3 protein: CASSLRSGGATGYTF
clone size: NA; J gene: TRBJ2-2; V gene: TRBV9; D gene: NA; CDR3 DNA: TGTGCCAGCACTCAGACGCTGAACACCGGGGAGCTGTTTTTT; CDR3 protein: CASTQTLNTGELFF
clone size: once; J gene: TRBJ2-1; V gene: TRBV4-3; D gene: TRBD2; CDR3 DNA: TGCGCCAGCAGCCAGCGTCTAGCGGGCGTTACTTTGAATGAGCAGTTCTTC; CDR3 protein: CASSQRLAGVTLNEQFF
clone size: NA; J gene: TRBJ2-3; V gene: TRBV14; D gene: TRBD2; CDR3 DNA: TGTGCCAGCAGCCTCAGCGGGGGCCGGGATACGCAGTATTTT; CDR3 protein: CASSLSGGRDTQYF
clone size: NA; J gene: TRBJ2-3; V gene: TRBV5-4; D gene: NA; CDR3 DNA: TGTGCCAGCAGTCCAGTCGCCGCTAGCACAGATACGCAGTATTTT; CDR3 protein: CASSPVAASTDTQYF
clone size: once; J gene: TRBJ2-4; V gene: TRBV3-1; D gene: NA; CDR3 DNA: TGTGCCAGCAGCCAAGGCACGATGGGAAACATTCAGTACTTC; CDR3 protein: CASSQGTMGNIQYF
clone size: NA; J gene: TRBJ1-2; V gene: TRBV20-1; D gene: NA; CDR3 DNA: TGCAGTGCTAACGTTGGCAGGGATGGATATGGCTACACCTTC; CDR3 protein: CSANVGRDGYGYTF
clone size: NA; J gene: TRBJ2-7; V gene: TRBV20-1; D gene: TRBD1; CDR3 DNA: TGCAGTGCTGTCCGGGACAGGGGAATCGACGAGCAGTACTTC; CDR3 protein: CSAVRDRGIDEQYF
clone size: NA; J gene: TRBJ1-1; V gene: TRBV3-1; D gene: NA; CDR3 DNA: TGTGCCAGCAGCCAAGCGAACACTGAAGCTTTCTTT; CDR3 protein: CASSQANTEAFF
clone size: NA; J gene: TRBJ2-4; V gene: TRBV29-1; D gene: NA; CDR3 DNA: TGCAGCGTTGAACAGTCGCTAGCCAAAAACATTCAGTACTTC; CDR3 protein: CSVEQSLAKNIQYF
clone size: once; J gene: TRBJ2-1; V gene: TRBV25-1; D gene: NA; CDR3 DNA: TGTGCCAGCAGTGAAATGCTCGAGAGTGAGCAGTTCTTC; CDR3 protein: CASSEMLESEQFF
clone size: NA; J gene: TRBJ2-5; V gene: TRBV20-1; D gene: TRBD1; CDR3 DNA: TGCAGTGCTCGCACCGGGACAGAGGATCAAGAGACCCAGTACTTC; CDR3 protein: CSARTGTEDQETQYF
clone size: NA; J gene: TRBJ2-7; V gene: TRBV20-1; D gene: NA; CDR3 DNA: TGCAGTGCTAGTCCCCAGGGGAGAATCGAGCAGTACTTC; CDR3 protein: CSASPQGRIEQYF
clone size: NA; J gene: TRBJ1-6; V gene: TRBV12-3/TRBV12-4; D gene: TRBD1; CDR3 DNA: TGTGCCAGCAGTCTACGGACAGGGGAATCACCCCTCCACTTT; CDR3 protein: CASSLRTGESPLHF
clone size: NA; J gene: TRBJ2-2; V gene: TRBV7-2; D gene: NA; CDR3 DNA: TGTGCCAGCAGCTTAGCGCTTGCGGACACCGGGGAGCTGTTTTTT; CDR3 protein: CASSLALADTGELFF
clone size: NA; J gene: TRBJ1-5; V gene: TRBV20-1; D gene: TRBD1; CDR3 DNA: TGCAGTGCTGTGAGGGGGCTGTATAGCAATCAGCCCCAGCATTTT; CDR3 protein: CSAVRGLYSNQPQHF
clone size: few; J gene: TRBJ2-3; V gene: TRBV29-1; D gene: TRBD1; CDR3 DNA: TGCAGTGCTAAAATCGGGACAGGGAGCACAGATACGCAGTATTTT; CDR3 protein: CSAKIGTGSTDTQYF
clone size: NA; J gene: TRBJ1-4; V gene: TRBV29-1; D gene: NA; CDR3 DNA: TGCAGCGTTATGCGCAAAAATGAAAAACTGTTTTTT; CDR3 protein: CSVMRKNEKLFF
clone size: NA; J gene: TRBJ2-7; V gene: TRBV5-1; D gene: TRBD1; CDR3 DNA: TGCGCCAGCAGCTTGGGTGGTAGGGGGCCGGACGAGCAGTACTTC; CDR3 protein: CASSLGGRGPDEQYF
clone size: NA; J gene: TRBJ1-6; V gene: TRBV12-3/TRBV12-4; D gene: NA; CDR3 DNA: TGTGCCAGCAGTTTAACAGGGCTGGGATCACCCCTCCACTTT; CDR3 protein: CASSLTGLGSPLHF
clone size: NA; J gene: TRBJ2-3; V gene: TRBV28; D gene: NA; CDR3 DNA: TGTGCCAGCAGTTATCTTACGGGCGGCACAGATACGCAGTATTTT; CDR3 protein: CASSYLTGGTDTQYF
clone size: NA; J gene: TRBJ2-2; V gene: TRBV30; D gene: NA; CDR3 DNA: TGTGCCTGGAGGGGCCCCTCTTCTAACACCGGGGAGCTGTTTTTT; CDR3 protein: CAWRGPSSNTGELFF
clone size: NA; J gene: TRBJ1-2; V gene: TRBV15; D gene: NA; CDR3 DNA: TGTGCCACCAGCAGAGATTCACAAGGCTATGGCTACACCTTC; CDR3 protein: CATSRDSQGYGYTF
clone size: NA; J gene: TRBJ2-3; V gene: TRBV6-5; D gene: NA; CDR3 DNA: TGTGCCAGCAGTTATGGTCCGTTAGATACGCAGTATTTT; CDR3 protein: CASSYGPLDTQYF
clone size: NA; J gene: TRBJ1-5; V gene: TRBV18; D gene: NA; CDR3 DNA: TGTGCCAGCTCAGGGGGCTACAATCAGCCCCAGCATTTT; CDR3 protein: CASSGGYNQPQHF
clone size: NA; J gene: TRBJ1-5; V gene: TRBV12-5; D gene: NA; CDR3 DNA: TGTGCTAGTGGTTATGGGGGACGGGGCAATCAGCCCCAGCATTTT; CDR3 protein: CASGYGGRGNQPQHF
clone size: NA; J gene: TRBJ1-5; V gene: TRBV12-3/TRBV12-4; D gene: NA; CDR3 DNA: TGTGCCAGCACCCAAGGTTCAGGGCCCAATCAGCCCCAGCATTTT; CDR3 protein: CASTQGSGPNQPQHF
clone size: NA; J gene: TRBJ2-7; V gene: TRBV3-1; D gene: NA; CDR3 DNA: TGTGCCAGCCGGGGTAAGACAGAGCAGTACTTC; CDR3 protein: CASRGKTEQYF
clone size: NA; J gene: TRBJ1-6; V gene: TRBV30; D gene: TRBD1; CDR3 DNA: TGTGCCTGGAGTTGGGGACAGGGAAATTCACCCCTCCACTTT; CDR3 protein: CAWSWGQGNSPLHF
clone size: NA; J gene: TRBJ1-2; V gene: TRBV5-1; D gene: TRBD1; CDR3 DNA: TGCGCCAGCAGCTCCGGGACAGGGGAAGGCTACACCTTC; CDR3 protein: CASSSGTGEGYTF
clone size: NA; J gene: TRBJ2-2; V gene: TRBV5-4; D gene: NA; CDR3 DNA: TGTGCCAGCAGCTTGTCAGGGGTGGACACCGGGGAGCTGTTTTTT; CDR3 protein: CASSLSGVDTGELFF